A single TCR beta chain is shown here with its context. The data were obtained in a study of blood T cell repertoires in COVID-19. Study as a whole: In each case, the material was cDNA or gDNA derived from T cells, B-cell-depleted T cells, or PBMCs.

In the authors' workflow: Quantification of nucleated cells was approximated via reference gene primer amplification. Here immunoSEQ multiplex PCR was the method, and the copy in TCRdb shows in-frame clones only, minus some. D and trimming were read from the DNA, whereas the V and J calls and clone size are those reported in that table. The data contain around 200,000 clones, approximately 85% of them singletons. The study recruited people aged 18 to 89 years across approximately 24 US areas. Participants reported their clinical history, and cohort assignment relied on those reports. The CDR3 length is 15 residues. CDR1 and CDR2 (germline): LGHDT, YNNKEL (reference sequence). With V trimmed by 6 bases and J by 0 bases, 6 bases remained unmatched.

The gene calls are TRBV3-1 (or the pseudogene TRBV3-2) and TRBJ1-1; the match to TRBD1 covers 8 bases. The specimen was PBMCs or T cells enriched from blood (not recorded which). The sequence was obtained from a man aged 35 to 55 who had recovered from COVID-19. CDR3 sequence reads: CASSLRTGMNTEAFF. CDR3 bases: TGTGCCAGCAGTCTAAGGACAGGGATGAACACTGAAGCTTTCTTT.